The following is a TCR beta chain sequence with its context. Its antigen has not been determined. The sample holds no much larger clone one base away, and base qualities are not on file. The donors were healthy, HIV-negative adults who had no recently reported acute infections or vaccinations. Every donor was a Caucasian adult living in Nashville, Tennessee, USA. For unsorted samples, 84 million or so PBMCs were counted, and genomic DNA was extracted using the QIAamp DNA Blood Mini kit. Blood was obtained by leukapheresis, after which PBMCs were separated by Ficoll-Histopaque density gradient centrifugation and cryopreserved in liquid nitrogen vapor phase. Using the deep immunoSEQ assay, multiplex PCR amplified TCR CDR3 regions from genomic DNA. Extracted genomic DNA from each cell subset was spread evenly across all wells of several immunoSEQ 96-well plates, with each plate serving as a replicate. Each replicate PCR for unsorted PBMC received about 300 ng genomic DNA, equal to 30,000 to 35,000 T cell genomes. Unsorted PBMC genomic DNA was sequenced across ten immunoSEQ deep assay plates. Purified libraries were quantified with a Qubit 3.0 fluorometer, sized on a Bioanalyzer 2100, and re-quantified with the KAPA Library Quantification kit. A separate single-read 150-cycle Illumina NextSeq 550 flow cell was used to sequence each immunoSEQ 96-well plate. Processing in the source paper ran as follows. Because the immunoSEQ output included only junctional sequences and no quality scores, the filtering could not be the same as the filtering used for full-length reads. To assign V/J genes and CDR3, sequences were annotated using PyIR, a Python wrapper for IgBLAST v1.9, with IMGT germline references. Reads with weak V/J assignments (E-value above 1e-6), missing CDR3, stop codons, out-of-frame junctions, or ambiguous translated residues were removed. V3J clonotypes were defined by identical inferred V gene, J gene, and CDR3 amino acid sequence. Percentage overlap between repertoires was calculated by dividing the number of shared unique clonotypes by the size of the smaller repertoire. Repertoire richness was assessed with RTK rarefaction, the Chao1 estimator, and Recon v2.1 estimates of unobserved clonotypes. TCRdb stores this immuneACCESS table with in-frame sequences only. Part of the clones is absent; in the studies checked, under half of the shortfall reflects unresolved V genes, and no reason is known for the rest. The V and J calls and clone size are taken from that table; D and trimming were inferred from the DNA. The sample includes fewer than 650,000 clones, with around 78% observed a single time. The ten most abundant clones make up 10% to 15% of the sample.

The data originate from a study of shared clonotypes between healthy human individuals (dated by TCRdb to about 2020). General notes on the study: A few men and two women, aged 18 to 49 years, made up the cohort. Between about 0.94 and 8.9 billion PBMCs per donor were obtained by leukapheresis. To estimate repertoire size and how much clonotype sharing occurs between individuals, the study deeply sequenced the blood TCR repertoires of five or six healthy adults. Libraries were prepared and TCR repertoires were sequenced by different laboratories using diverse techniques, in order to increase sequencing depth and limit assay-specific biases. On the study overall, not on this receptor specifically: Sampling was limited to blood, and TCR repertoires in tissue likely differ from TCR repertoires in blood. Based on pairwise subsampling, the degree of clonotype sharing among donors was expected to be affected by sequencing depth. The small number of donors limited the genetic and exposure-history diversity represented.

V lost 4 bases and J lost 5 bases; the stretch between them is 19 bases long. The CDR3 runs 15 residues from the cysteine to the phenylalanine. This entry keeps only the CDR3 DNA: 45 bases, framed from base 1. The germline V gene (reference sequence) sets CDR1 to SGHNT and CDR2 to YYREEE. The sequence was collected from a woman aged 40-49 years in good health. Some clones in this sample may be carry-over from other donors' samples. The rearrangement combines TRBV5-4 with TRBJ2-7, with TRBD1 as a weak D call on 6 bases. Sequencing was done on a sample of PBMCs. The CDR3 reads as follows: CASSVGGGANHEQYF. The base sequence is TGTGCCAGCAGCGTGGGTGGGGGCGCAAACCACGAGCAGTACTTC.